This T cell receptor (beta chain) was observed in a study of blood T cells in healthy people across ages. A second PCR, run for roughly 6 to 11 cycles, used a sample-barcoded 5' primer plus a J-beta primer mix. TCRdb analysed the 5' RACE reads with MiXCR anew, one entry per CDR3 protein. The data contain just under 750,000 distinct CDR3 sequences, approximately 22% of them singletons. Source material: blood. The origin of this receptor is an older man in good health.

CDR3 DNA: TGCGCCAGCAGTCCTGCCGGTCGGGAGAACACTGAAGCTTTCTTT. It codes for CASSPAGRENTEAFF. The rearrangement joins TRBV10-2 to TRBJ1-1, with D hard to call. CDR1 WSHSY and CDR2 SAAADI come from the germline V gene. The CDR3 covers 15 residues. With 5 bases removed from V and 1 base from J, the gap between germline ends came to 14 bases.